This T cell receptor (beta chain) is from a study of cytomegalovirus exposure and HLA in healthy donors (dated by TCRdb to 2015 to 2018). Regarding the research as a whole: A later analysis indicated that the 100 to 150 validation repertoires were generated on the platform also employed for the roughly 650 repertoires of the first cohort. The aim of the study was to test whether cataloging public T cell receptors could identify signatures of past pathogen exposure. Besides the first cohort of around 700 subjects, a separate validation cohort made up of 120 different subjects was used. The study combined high-throughput TCR immunosequencing, statistical association of individual TCRs with disease status, and machine learning to predict cytomegalovirus infection status. Here is what the overall study found, with its caveats: In the study, around 150 TCR beta chains were listed as associated with cytomegalovirus. In vitro tests confirmed that a few of the cytomegalovirus-associated TCR beta chains recognize cytomegalovirus antigens. The classifier was reported to diagnose cytomegalovirus status with high specificity and sensitivity in both the original and validation cohorts. The authors suggested that the approach could potentially be generalized to other disease states and immunological phenotypes. A later analysis lacked HLA typing for the validation cohort, so it scored co-occurrence in that cohort across all 120 or so repertoires. Most TCR sequences were seen in very few donors, while some public TCRs were found in many individuals. Of the cluster scores, 85% to 95% were above 0 in a later analysis, which found that TCRs clustered in the first cohort also tended to co-occur in the 130 or so validation repertoires.

Separate from the roughly 650-subject first cohort, the validation cohort of roughly 120 subjects was the group to which the donors belonged. Trimming at the junction amounts to 2 bases on V and 9 bases on J, and the germline ends lie 11 bases apart. The CDR3 sequence holds 13 residues, the cysteine and phenylalanine included. The read is trimmed to its CDR3 DNA, 39 bases read in frame from base 1. As encoded in the germline V gene (reference sequence), CDR1 is LNHNV while CDR2 is YYDKDF. On this clone itself: Its target antigen remains unknown. No much larger clone is present one base from it, and per-base qualities are unavailable.

To prepare the library, the immunoSEQ multiplex PCR assay was applied. Processing in the source paper ran as follows. To diagnose cytomegalovirus status from the catalog of TCR beta chain sequences, a statistical classification framework was built. Sourced from immuneACCESS, this table was stored by TCRdb with only in-frame sequences that have V and J called. A share of the clones is absent; for the studies checked, an unresolved V gene accounts for under half, and the remainder has no known explanation. V and J calls and clone size follow that table, whereas D and trimming were derived from the DNA. In this sample the table shows hundreds of thousands of clones, roughly 87% of which occur a single time. The biggest ten clones account for approximately 12% of the sample.

Recombination connected TRBV15 to TRBJ2-1, with an unclear D gene assignment. The sequence came from a man aged 18 to 30 in good health and CMV-seropositive. Sample: PBMCs. The CDR3 corresponds to CATSRPPWTEQFF. The sequenced DNA: TGTGCCACCAGCAGACCACCCTGGACTGAGCAGTTCTTC.